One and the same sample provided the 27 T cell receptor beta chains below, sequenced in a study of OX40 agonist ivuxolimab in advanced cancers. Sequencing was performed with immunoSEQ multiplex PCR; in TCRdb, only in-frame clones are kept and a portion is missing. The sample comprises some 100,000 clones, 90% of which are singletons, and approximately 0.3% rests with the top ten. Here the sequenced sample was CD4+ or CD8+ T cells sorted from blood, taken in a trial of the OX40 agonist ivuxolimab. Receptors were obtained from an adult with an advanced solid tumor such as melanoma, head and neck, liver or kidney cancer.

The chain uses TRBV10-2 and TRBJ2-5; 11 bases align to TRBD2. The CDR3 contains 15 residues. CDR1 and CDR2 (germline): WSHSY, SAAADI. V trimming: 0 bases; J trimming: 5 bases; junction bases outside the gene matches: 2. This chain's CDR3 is CASSESVAGGETQYF. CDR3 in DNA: TGCGCCAGCAGTGAGTCGGTAGCGGGAGGGGAGACCCAGTACTTC.

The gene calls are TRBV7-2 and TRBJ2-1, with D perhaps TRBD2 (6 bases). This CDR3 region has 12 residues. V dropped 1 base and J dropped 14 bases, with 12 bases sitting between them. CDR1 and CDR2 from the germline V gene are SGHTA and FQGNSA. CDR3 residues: CASSLVSTSKFF. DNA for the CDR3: TGTGCCAGCAGCTTAGTATCGACTAGTAAGTTCTTC.

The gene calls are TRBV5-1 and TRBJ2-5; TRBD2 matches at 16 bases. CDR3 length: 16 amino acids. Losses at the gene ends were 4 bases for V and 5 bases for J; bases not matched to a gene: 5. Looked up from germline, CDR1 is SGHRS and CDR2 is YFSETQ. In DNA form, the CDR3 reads TGCGCCAGCAGCCCGGGACTAGCGGGAGGGCCGGAGACCCAGTACTTC. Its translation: CASSPGLAGGPETQYF.

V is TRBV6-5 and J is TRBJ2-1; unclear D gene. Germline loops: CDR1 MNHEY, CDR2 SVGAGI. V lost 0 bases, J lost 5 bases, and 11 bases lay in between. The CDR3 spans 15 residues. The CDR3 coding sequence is TGTGCCAGCAGTTACTCGTTGTTGCCCAACAATGAGCAGTTCTTC. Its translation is CASSYSLLPNNEQFF.

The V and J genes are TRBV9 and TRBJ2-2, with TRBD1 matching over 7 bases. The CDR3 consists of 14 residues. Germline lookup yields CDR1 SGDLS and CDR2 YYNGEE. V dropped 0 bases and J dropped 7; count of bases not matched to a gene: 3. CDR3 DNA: TGTGCCAGCAGCGTAGGACAGGGCGACGGGGAGCTGTTTTTT. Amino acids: CASSVGQGDGELFF.

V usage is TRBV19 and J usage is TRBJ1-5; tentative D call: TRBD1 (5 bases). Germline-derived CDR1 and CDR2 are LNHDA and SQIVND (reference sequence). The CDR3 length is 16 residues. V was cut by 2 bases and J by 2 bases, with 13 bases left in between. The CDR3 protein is CASSISGGGGNQPQHF. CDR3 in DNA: TGTGCCAGTAGTATATCCGGGGGAGGAGGCAATCAGCCCCAGCATTTT.

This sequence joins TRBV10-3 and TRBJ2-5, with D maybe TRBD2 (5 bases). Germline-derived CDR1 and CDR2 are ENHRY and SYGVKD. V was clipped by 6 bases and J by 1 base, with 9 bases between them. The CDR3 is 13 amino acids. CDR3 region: CAISLASQETQYF. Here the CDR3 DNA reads TGTGCCATCAGCCTAGCCTCCCAAGAGACCCAGTACTTC.

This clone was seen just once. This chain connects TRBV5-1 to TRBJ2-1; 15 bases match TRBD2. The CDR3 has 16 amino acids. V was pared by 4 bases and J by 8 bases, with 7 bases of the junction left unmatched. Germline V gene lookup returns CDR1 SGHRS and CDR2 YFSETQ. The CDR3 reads CASSPGTSGRMYEQFF. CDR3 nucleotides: TGCGCCAGCAGCCCCGGGACTAGCGGGAGGATGTATGAGCAGTTCTTC. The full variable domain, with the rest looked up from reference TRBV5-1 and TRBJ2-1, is KAGVTQTPRYLIKTRGQQVTLSCSPISGHRSVSWYQQTPGQGLQFLFEYFSETQRNKGNFPGRFSGRQFSNSRSEMNVSTLELGDSALYLCASSPGTSGRMYEQFFGPGTRLTVL.

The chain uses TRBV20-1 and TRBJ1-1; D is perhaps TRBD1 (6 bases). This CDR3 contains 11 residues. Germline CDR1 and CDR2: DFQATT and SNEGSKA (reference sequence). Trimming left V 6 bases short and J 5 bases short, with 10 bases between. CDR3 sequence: CSAPDRTEAFF. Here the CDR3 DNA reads TGCAGTGCACCCGACAGGACTGAAGCTTTCTTT.

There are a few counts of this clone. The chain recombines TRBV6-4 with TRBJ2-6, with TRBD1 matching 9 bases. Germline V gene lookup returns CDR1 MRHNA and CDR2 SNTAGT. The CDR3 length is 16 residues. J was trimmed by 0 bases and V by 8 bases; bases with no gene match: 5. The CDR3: CASRDRVISGANVLTF. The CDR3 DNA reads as TGTGCCAGCCGGGACAGGGTAATCTCTGGGGCCAACGTCCTGACTTTC.

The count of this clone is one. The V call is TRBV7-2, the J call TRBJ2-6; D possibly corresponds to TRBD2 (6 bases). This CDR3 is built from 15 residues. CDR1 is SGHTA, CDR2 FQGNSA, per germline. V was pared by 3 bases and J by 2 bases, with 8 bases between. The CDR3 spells CASSLRGAGANVLTF. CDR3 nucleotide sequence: TGTGCCAGCAGCTTGCGGGGAGCTGGGGCCAACGTCCTGACTTTC.

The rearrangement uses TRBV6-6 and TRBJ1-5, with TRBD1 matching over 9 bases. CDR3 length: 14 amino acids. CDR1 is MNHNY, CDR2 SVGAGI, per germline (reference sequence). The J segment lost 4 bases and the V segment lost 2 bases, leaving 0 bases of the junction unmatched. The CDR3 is CASSYGTGNQPQHF. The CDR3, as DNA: TGTGCCAGCAGTTACGGGACAGGGAATCAGCCCCAGCATTTT.

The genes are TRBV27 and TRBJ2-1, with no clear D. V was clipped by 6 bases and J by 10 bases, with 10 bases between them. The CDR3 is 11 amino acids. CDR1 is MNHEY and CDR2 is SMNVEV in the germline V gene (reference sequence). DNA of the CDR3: TGTGCCAGCAGGACTCTTGTGGAGCAGTTCTTC. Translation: CASRTLVEQFF.

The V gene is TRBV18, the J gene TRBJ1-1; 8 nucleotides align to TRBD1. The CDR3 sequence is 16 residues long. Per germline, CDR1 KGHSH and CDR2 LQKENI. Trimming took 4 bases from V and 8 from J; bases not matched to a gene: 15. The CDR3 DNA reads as TGTGCCAGCTCACTGACAGGGGCCCTGAACACTGTCGAAGCTTTCTTT. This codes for CASSLTGALNTVEAFF.

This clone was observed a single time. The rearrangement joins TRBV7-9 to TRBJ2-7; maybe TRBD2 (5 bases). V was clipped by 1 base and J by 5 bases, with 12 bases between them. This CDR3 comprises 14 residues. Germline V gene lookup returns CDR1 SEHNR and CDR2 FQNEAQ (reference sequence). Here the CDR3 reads CASSLGSQRHEQYF. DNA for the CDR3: TGTGCCAGCAGCTTAGGTTCCCAGCGGCACGAGCAGTACTTC.

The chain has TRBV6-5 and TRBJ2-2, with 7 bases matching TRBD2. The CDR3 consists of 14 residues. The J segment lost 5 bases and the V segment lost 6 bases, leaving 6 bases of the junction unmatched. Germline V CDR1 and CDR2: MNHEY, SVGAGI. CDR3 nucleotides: TGTGCCAGCAGACCAGCGGGACCAACCGGGGAGCTGTTTTTT. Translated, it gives CASRPAGPTGELFF.

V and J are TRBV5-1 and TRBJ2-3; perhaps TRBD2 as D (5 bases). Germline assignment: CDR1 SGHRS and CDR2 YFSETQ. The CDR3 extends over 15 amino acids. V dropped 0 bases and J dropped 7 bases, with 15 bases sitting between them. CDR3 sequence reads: CASSLGPGSTNTQYF. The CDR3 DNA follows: TGCGCCAGCAGCTTGGGGCCGGGATCGACCAATACGCAGTATTTT.

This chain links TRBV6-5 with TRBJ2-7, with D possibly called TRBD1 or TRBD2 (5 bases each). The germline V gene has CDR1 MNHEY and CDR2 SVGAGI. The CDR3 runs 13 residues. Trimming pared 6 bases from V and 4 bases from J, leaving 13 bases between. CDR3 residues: CASRRGPPYEQYF. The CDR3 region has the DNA TGTGCCAGCAGGAGGGGCCCCCCTTACGAGCAGTACTTC.

The CDR3 DNA reads TGCGCCAGCAGCCCCCCTCAGCGGGATAGGGGCAATGAGCAGTTCTTC. It specifies CASSPPQRDRGNEQFF. The chain joins TRBV5-1 to TRBJ2-1; 7 positions match TRBD2. Germline trimming cut 4 bases from V and 6 bases from J; bases unmatched to any gene: 13. Per the germline V gene, CDR1 is SGHRS and CDR2 is YFSETQ. The CDR3 runs to 16 residues.

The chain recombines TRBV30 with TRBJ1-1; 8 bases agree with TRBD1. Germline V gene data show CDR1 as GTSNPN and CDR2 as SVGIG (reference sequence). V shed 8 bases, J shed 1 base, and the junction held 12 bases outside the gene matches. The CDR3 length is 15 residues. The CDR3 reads CAAIDRGKANTEAFF. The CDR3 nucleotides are TGTGCCGCCATTGACAGGGGAAAGGCGAACACTGAAGCTTTCTTT.

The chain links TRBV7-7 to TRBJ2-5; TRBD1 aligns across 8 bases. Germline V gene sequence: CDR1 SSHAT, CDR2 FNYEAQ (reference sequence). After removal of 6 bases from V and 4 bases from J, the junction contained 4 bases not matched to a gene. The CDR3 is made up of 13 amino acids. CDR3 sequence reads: CASSRTGRETQYF. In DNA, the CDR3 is TGTGCCAGCAGTCGGACAGGGAGAGAGACCCAGTACTTC.

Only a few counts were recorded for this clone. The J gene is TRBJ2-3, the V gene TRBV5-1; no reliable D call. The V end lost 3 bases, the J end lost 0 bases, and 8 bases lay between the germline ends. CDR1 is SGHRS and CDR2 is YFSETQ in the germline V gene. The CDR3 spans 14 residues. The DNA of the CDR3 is TGCGCCAGCAGCTCCCGCTATAGCACAGATACGCAGTATTTT. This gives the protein CASSSRYSTDTQYF.

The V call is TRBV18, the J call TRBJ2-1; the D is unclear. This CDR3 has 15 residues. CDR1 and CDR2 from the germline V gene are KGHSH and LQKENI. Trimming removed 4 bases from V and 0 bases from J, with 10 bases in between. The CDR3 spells CASSLTRSSYNEQFF. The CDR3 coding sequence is TGTGCCAGCTCACTGACCAGGAGCTCCTACAATGAGCAGTTCTTC. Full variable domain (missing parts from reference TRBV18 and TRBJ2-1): NAGVMQNPRHLVRRRGQEARLRCSPMKGHSHVYWYRQLPEEGLKFMVYLQKENIIDESGMPKERFSAEFPKEGPSILRIQQVVRGDSAAYFCASSLTRSSYNEQFFGPGTRLTVL.

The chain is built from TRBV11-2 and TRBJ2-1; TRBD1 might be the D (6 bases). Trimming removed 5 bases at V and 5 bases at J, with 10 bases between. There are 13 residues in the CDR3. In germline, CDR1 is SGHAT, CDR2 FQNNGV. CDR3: CASSTDRNNEQFF. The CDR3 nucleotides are TGTGCCAGCAGCACTGACAGGAACAATGAGCAGTTCTTC.

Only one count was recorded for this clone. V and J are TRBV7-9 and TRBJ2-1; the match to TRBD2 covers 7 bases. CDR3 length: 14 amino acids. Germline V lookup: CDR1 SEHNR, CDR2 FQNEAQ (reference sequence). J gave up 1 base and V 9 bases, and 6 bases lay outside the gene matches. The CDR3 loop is CASNSGSSYNEQFF. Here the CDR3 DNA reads TGTGCCAGTAATAGCGGGTCATCCTACAATGAGCAGTTCTTC. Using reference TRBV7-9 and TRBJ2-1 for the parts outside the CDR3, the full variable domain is DTGVSQNPRHKITKRGQNVTFRCDPISEHNRLYWYRQTLGQGPEFLTYFQNEAQLEKSRLLSDRFSAERPKGSFSTLEIQRTEQGDSAMYLCASNSGSSYNEQFFGPGTRLTVL.

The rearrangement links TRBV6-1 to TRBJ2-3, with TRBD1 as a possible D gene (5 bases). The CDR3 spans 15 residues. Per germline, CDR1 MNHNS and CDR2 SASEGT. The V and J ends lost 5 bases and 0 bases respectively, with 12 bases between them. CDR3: CASSLQVPSTDTQYF. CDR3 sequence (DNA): TGTGCCAGCAGTCTACAGGTGCCTAGCACAGATACGCAGTATTTT.

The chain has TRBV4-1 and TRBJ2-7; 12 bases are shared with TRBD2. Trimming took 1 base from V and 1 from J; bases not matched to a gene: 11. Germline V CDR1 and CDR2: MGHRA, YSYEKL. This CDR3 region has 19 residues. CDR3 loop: CASSQVPGLAGKESYEQYF. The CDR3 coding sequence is TGCGCCAGCAGCCAAGTTCCGGGACTAGCGGGTAAGGAGTCCTACGAGCAGTACTTC.